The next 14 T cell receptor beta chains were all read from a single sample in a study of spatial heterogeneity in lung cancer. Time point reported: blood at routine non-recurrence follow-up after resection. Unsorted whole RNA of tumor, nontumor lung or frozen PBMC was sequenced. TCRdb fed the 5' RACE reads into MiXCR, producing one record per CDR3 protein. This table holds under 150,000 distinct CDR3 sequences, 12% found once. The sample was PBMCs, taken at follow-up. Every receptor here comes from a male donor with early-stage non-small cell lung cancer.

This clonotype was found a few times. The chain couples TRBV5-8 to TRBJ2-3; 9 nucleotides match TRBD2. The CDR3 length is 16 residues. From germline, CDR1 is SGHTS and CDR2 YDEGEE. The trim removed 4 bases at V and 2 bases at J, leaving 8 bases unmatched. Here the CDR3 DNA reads TGTGCCAGCAGCCCCTTGCGGGGGGGGCCCACAGATACGCAGTATTTT. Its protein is CASSPLRGGPTDTQYF.

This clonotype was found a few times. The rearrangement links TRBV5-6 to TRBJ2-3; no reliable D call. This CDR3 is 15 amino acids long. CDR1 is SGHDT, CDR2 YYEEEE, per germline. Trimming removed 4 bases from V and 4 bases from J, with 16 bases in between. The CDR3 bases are TGTGCCAGCAGCGTCGGCCGCAAAAGACCAGATACGCAGTATTTT. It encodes CASSVGRKRPDTQYF.

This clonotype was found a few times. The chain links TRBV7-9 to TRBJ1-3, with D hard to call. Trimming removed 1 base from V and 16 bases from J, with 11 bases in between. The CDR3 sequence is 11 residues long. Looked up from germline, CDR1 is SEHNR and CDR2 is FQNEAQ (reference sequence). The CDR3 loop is CASSLEGPWYF. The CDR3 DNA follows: TGTGCCAGCAGCTTAGAGGGCCCATGGTATTTT.

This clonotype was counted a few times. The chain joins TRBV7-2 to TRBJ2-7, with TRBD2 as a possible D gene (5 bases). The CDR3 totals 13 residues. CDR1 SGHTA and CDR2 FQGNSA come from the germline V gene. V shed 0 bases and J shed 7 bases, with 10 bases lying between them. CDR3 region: CASSLAYSGEQYF. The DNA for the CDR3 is TGTGCCAGCAGCTTAGCATATTCGGGAGAGCAGTACTTC.

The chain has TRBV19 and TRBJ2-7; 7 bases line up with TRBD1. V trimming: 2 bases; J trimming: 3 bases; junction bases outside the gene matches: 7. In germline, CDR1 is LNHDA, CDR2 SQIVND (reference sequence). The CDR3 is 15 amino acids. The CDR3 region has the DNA TGTGCCAGTAGTATACCAGGGGGTCCCCTCTACGAGCAGTACTTC. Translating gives CASSIPGGPLYEQYF.

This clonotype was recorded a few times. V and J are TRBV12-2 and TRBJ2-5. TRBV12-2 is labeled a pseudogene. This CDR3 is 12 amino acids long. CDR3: CASRLVRETQYF. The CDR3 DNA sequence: TGTGCAAGTCGCTTAGTGCGGGAGACCCAGTACTTC.

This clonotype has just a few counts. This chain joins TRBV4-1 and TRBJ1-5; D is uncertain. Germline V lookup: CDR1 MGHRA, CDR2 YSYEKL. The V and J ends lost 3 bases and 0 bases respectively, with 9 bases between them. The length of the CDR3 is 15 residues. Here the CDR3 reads CASSQSGDSNQPQHF. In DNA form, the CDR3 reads TGCGCCAGCAGCCAGTCCGGGGATAGCAATCAGCCCCAGCATTTT.

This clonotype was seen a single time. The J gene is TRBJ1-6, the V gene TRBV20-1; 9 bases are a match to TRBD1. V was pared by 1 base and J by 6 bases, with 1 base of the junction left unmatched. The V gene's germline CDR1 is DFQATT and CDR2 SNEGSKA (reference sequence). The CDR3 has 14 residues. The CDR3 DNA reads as TGCAGTGCTAGAGGGGGACAGGGTAATTCACCCCTCCACTTT. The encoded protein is CSARGGQGNSPLHF.

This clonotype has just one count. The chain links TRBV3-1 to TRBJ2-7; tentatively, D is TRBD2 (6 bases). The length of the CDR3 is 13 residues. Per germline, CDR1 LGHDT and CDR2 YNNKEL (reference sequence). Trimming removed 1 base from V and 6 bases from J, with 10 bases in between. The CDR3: CASSQVGGTEQYF. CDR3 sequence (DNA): TGTGCCAGCAGCCAAGTAGGAGGGACCGAGCAGTACTTC.

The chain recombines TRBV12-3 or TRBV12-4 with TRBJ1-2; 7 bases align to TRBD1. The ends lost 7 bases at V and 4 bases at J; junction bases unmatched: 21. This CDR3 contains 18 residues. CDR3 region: CASTKRGPDPRLSYGYTF. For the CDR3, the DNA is TGTGCCAGCACTAAAAGGGGGCCAGACCCCAGACTTAGCTATGGCTACACCTTC.

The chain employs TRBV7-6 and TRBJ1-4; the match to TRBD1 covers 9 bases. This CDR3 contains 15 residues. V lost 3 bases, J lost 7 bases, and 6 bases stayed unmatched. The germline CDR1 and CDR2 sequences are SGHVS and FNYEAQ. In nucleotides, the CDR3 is TGTGCCAGCAGCTTCCGGGGACAGGGAGGTGAAAAACTGTTTTTT. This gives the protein CASSFRGQGGEKLFF.

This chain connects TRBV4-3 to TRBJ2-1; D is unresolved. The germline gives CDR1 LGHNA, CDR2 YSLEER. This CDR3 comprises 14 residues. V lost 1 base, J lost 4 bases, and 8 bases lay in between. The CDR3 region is CASSQVREYNEQFF. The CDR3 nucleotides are TGCGCCAGCAGCCAAGTTCGAGAATACAATGAGCAGTTCTTC.

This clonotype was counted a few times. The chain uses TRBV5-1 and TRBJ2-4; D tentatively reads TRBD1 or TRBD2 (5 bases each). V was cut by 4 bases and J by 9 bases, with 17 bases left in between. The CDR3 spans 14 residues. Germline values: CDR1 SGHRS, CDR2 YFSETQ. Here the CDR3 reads CASSPGGGGSIQYF. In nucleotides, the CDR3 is TGCGCCAGCAGCCCTGGGGGTGGTGGGAGCATTCAGTACTTC.

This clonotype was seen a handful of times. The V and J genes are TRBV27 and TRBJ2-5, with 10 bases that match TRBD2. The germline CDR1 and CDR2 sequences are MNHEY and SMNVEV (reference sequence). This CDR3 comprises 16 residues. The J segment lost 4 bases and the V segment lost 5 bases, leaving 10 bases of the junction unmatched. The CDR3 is CASSPMKSGGAETQYF. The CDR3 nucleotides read TGTGCCAGCAGTCCAATGAAAAGCGGGGGGGCAGAGACCCAGTACTTC.